What follows are 24 T cell receptor beta chains derived from one specimen sequenced in a study of control samples from healthy donors and cancer patients (dated by TCRdb to 2020 to 2022). Library creation used the immunoSEQ multiplex PCR assay. In its TCRdb copy, this immuneACCESS table keeps in-frame sequences only and misses some clones. Where compared with another copy, unresolved V genes explain less than half of these, and the others have no known cause. This sample lists 70,000 to 85,000 clones; approximately 80% were detected once. The ten top clones hold 11% of the sample. Specimen: PBMCs. The origin of the receptors is a man aged 55 to 70 with head and neck cancer.

The chain combines TRBV12-3 or TRBV12-4 with TRBJ2-7; a possible D gene is TRBD1 (6 bases). The germline V and J ends were trimmed by 1 base and 12 bases, with 10 bases remaining between them. This CDR3 has 11 residues. CDR3 sequence reads: CASSLGQGRYF. The CDR3 coding sequence is TGTGCCAGCAGTTTAGGGCAGGGGCGGTACTTC.

This clone was recorded only once. The chain employs TRBV7-8 and TRBJ2-5; 8 nucleotides match TRBD2. The CDR3 has 16 amino acids. J was trimmed by 7 bases and V by 1 base; bases with no gene match: 11. Per germline, CDR1 SGHVS and CDR2 FQNEAQ. CDR3 in DNA: TGTGCCAGCAGCTTAGGAAGGACTAGCCGCCGGGGGACCCAGTACTTC. This translates into CASSLGRTSRRGTQYF.

This clone has only one observation. This chain connects TRBV7-9 to TRBJ2-7, with D perhaps matching TRBD2 (5 bases). Germline-derived CDR1 and CDR2 are SEHNR and FQNEAQ (reference sequence). CDR3 size: 11 residues. Trimming left V 3 bases short and J 5 bases short, with 5 bases between. CDR3 DNA: TGTGCCAGCAGCTTCGGGAACGAGCAGTACTTC. Amino acids: CASSFGNEQYF.

The chain uses TRBV10-3 and TRBJ2-2, with a possible D match to TRBD2 (6 bases). V lost 0 bases and J lost 0, with 14 bases in between. The V gene's germline CDR1 is ENHRY and CDR2 SYGVKD. The CDR3 covers 18 residues. CDR3 sequence (DNA): TGTGCCATCAGTGAGTCCTCGGGCGGGATAACGAACACCGGGGAGCTGTTTTTT. This encodes CAISESSGGITNTGELFF.

V and J are TRBV2 and TRBJ2-6, with D hard to call. The CDR3 consists of 13 residues. Germline V lookup: CDR1 SNHLY, CDR2 FYNNEI. Between the trimmed V and J ends, which lost 7 bases and 4 bases, there was a span of 8 bases. CDR3 residues: CASKDGGANVLTF. CDR3 bases: TGTGCCAGCAAGGATGGGGGGGCCAACGTCCTGACTTTC.

V usage is TRBV7-2 and J usage is TRBJ2-5, with unresolved D. From germline, CDR1 is SGHTA and CDR2 FQGNSA. Trimming stripped 2 bases from V and 5 bases from J, with 9 bases between. The length of the CDR3 is 13 residues. As DNA, the CDR3 is TGTGCCAGCAGCTTAAGTGGTCCGGAGACCCAGTACTTC. Its protein is CASSLSGPETQYF.

V is TRBV5-8 and J is TRBJ1-2; D possibly corresponds to TRBD1 (6 bases). The CDR3 covers 13 residues. Germline loops: CDR1 SGHTS, CDR2 YDEGEE. V was trimmed by 4 bases and J by 9 bases, leaving 16 bases between them. The CDR3 nucleotides are TGTGCCAGCAGCGGGGGCCCGAGTTGGAGCTACACCTTC. This sequence encodes CASSGGPSWSYTF.

The sample holds one count of this clone. The chain links TRBV7-2 to TRBJ2-7; the match to TRBD2 covers 9 bases. This CDR3 has 16 residues. Per germline, CDR1 SGHTA and CDR2 FQGNSA. V was clipped by 0 bases and J by 0 bases; unmatched bases: 3. The CDR3 loop reads CASSLAGGRASYEQYF. DNA of the CDR3: TGTGCCAGCAGCTTAGCCGGCGGGAGGGCCTCCTACGAGCAGTACTTC.

This chain connects TRBV11-2 to TRBJ2-3, with 9 bases matching TRBD1. This CDR3 spans 15 amino acids. With V trimmed by 5 bases and J by 1 base, 4 bases remained unmatched. Germline-derived CDR1 and CDR2 are SGHAT and FQNNGV. For the CDR3, the DNA is TGTGCCAGCAGCACACGGACAGGGGGCACAGATACGCAGTATTTT. Protein sequence: CASSTRTGGTDTQYF.

The genes are TRBV6-6 and TRBJ1-5; tentatively, D is TRBD1 (5 bases). CDR1 is MNHNY, CDR2 SVGAGI, per germline (reference sequence). CDR3 size: 14 residues. Trimming removed 5 bases from V and 3 bases from J, with 11 bases in between. CDR3 nucleotide sequence: TGTGCCAGCAGTCCAGACAGAATCAATCAGCCCCAGCATTTT. Translation: CASSPDRINQPQHF.

The chain has TRBV18 and TRBJ2-1; TRBD1 matches at 7 bases. Germline lookup yields CDR1 KGHSH and CDR2 LQKENI. Trimming removed 1 base from V and 5 bases from J; junction bases left unmatched: 5. This CDR3 has 15 residues. The CDR3 spells CASSPQGAGHNEQFF. CDR3 nucleotides: TGTGCCAGCTCACCACAGGGGGCAGGGCACAATGAGCAGTTCTTC.

This chain connects TRBV6-5 to TRBJ1-1, with D uncertain. The V gene lost 0 bases and the J gene lost 3 bases, with 11 bases spanning the gap. Looked up from germline, CDR1 is MNHEY and CDR2 is SVGAGI. The length of the CDR3 is 15 residues. This CDR3 is CASSYSNRRYTEAFF. The DNA of the CDR3 is TGTGCCAGCAGTTACTCGAACCGACGGTACACTGAAGCTTTCTTT.

This clone is large by share. The chain carries TRBV24-1 and TRBJ2-2; possible D gene TRBD2, 5 bases. Germline-derived CDR1 and CDR2 are KGHDR and SFDVKD. Between the trimmed V and J ends, which lost 3 bases and 5 bases, there was a span of 15 bases. This CDR3 is built from 16 residues. CDR3 DNA: TGTGCCACCAGTGATCAGACTAAGACCGGAACCGGGGAGCTGTTTTTT. Its protein is CATSDQTKTGTGELFF.

This chain joins TRBV6-5 and TRBJ2-7, with D tentatively TRBD2 (6 bases). Between the trimmed V and J ends, which lost 7 bases and 1 base, there was a span of 11 bases. The length of the CDR3 is 13 residues. The germline CDR1 and CDR2 sequences are MNHEY and SVGAGI. The CDR3 region has the DNA TGTGCCAGCAACACCGGGACTTCCTACGAGCAGTACTTC. Residues: CASNTGTSYEQYF.

The chain has TRBV2 and TRBJ2-6; D call uncertain. CDR3 length: 14 residues. CDR1 and CDR2 (germline): SNHLY, FYNNEI. Trimming left V 7 bases short and J 4 bases short, with 11 bases between. In DNA form, the CDR3 reads TGTGCCAGCACCCCCGAGGCGGGGGCCAACGTCCTGACTTTC. It specifies CASTPEAGANVLTF.

CDR3 protein: CASSLLAGGIESYEQYF. CDR3 DNA: TGTGCCAGCAGCTTGTTAGCGGGAGGAATAGAATCCTACGAGCAGTACTTC. The chain couples TRBV5-5 to TRBJ2-7; 10 nucleotides line up with TRBD2. The CDR3 contains 17 residues. Germline V gene data show CDR1 as SGHKS and CDR2 as YYEKEE (reference sequence). J was trimmed by 1 base and V by 1 base; bases with no gene match: 8.

The chain uses TRBV14 and TRBJ1-1; no definite D call. Looked up from germline, CDR1 is SGHDN and CDR2 is FVKESK. The CDR3 spans 15 residues. The V gene lost 4 bases and the J gene lost 3 bases, with 15 bases spanning the gap. The CDR3 is CASSLRTFRDTEAFF. The CDR3 bases are TGTGCCAGCAGCCTTCGGACTTTCCGGGACACTGAAGCTTTCTTT.

The chain carries TRBV10-3 and TRBJ2-5, with D perhaps TRBD2 (5 bases). Germline V gives CDR1 ENHRY, CDR2 SYGVKD. CDR3 length: 14 residues. Trimming stripped 0 bases from V and 3 bases from J, with 8 bases between. This CDR3 is CAISESVAKETQYF. Written as DNA, the CDR3 is TGTGCCATCAGTGAGTCGGTAGCGAAAGAGACCCAGTACTTC.

This chain links TRBV5-4 with TRBJ2-3; tentative D call: TRBD1 (6 bases). Germline V gene sequence: CDR1 SGHNT, CDR2 YYREEE (reference sequence). Trimming shortened V by 0 bases and J by 8 bases, and 13 bases separated the two germline ends. There are 14 residues in the CDR3. For the CDR3, the DNA is TGTGCCAGCAGCTTGGGGTTACGGGACACTACGCAGTATTTT. Its protein is CASSLGLRDTTQYF. Looking up the rest from reference TRBV5-4 and TRBJ2-3 gives the full variable domain: ETGVTQSPTHLIKTRGQQVTLRCSSQSGHNTVSWYQQALGQGPQFIFQYYREEENGRGNFPPRFSGLQFPNYSSELNVNALELDDSALYLCASSLGLRDTTQYFGPGTRLTVL.

The chain joins TRBV5-1 to TRBJ1-1; 8 nucleotides align to TRBD1. Germline values: CDR1 SGHRS, CDR2 YFSETQ. Losses at the gene ends were 1 base for V and 7 bases for J; bases not matched to a gene: 6. CDR3 length equals 14 residues. The CDR3 coding sequence is TGCGCCAGCAGCTTGTTTGGGGGACAGGATGAAGCTTTCTTT. Protein: CASSLFGGQDEAFF.

The chain employs TRBV2 and TRBJ2-3, with 12 bases identical to TRBD2. The CDR3 extends over 15 amino acids. Germline V lookup: CDR1 SNHLY, CDR2 FYNNEI. Germline trimming cut 4 bases from V and 5 bases from J; bases unmatched to any gene: 4. The DNA for the CDR3 is TGTGCCAGCAGTGGACTAGCGGGAGCGAAAGATACGCAGTATTTT. This translates into CASSGLAGAKDTQYF.

The V call is TRBV28, the J call TRBJ2-1, with TRBD1 as a possible D gene (6 bases). CDR1 and CDR2 from the germline V gene are MDHEN and SYDVKM. V was cut by 6 bases and J by 4 bases, with 16 bases left in between. The CDR3 consists of 15 residues. The CDR3 loop reads CASSPASGEYNEQFF. CDR3 sequence (DNA): TGTGCCAGCAGCCCCGCCTCAGGGGAATACAATGAGCAGTTCTTC.

The chain is built from TRBV7-8 and TRBJ2-1; D might be TRBD2 (5 bases). Germline V gives CDR1 SGHVS, CDR2 FQNEAQ. The V and J ends lost 1 base and 5 bases respectively, with 15 bases between them. There are 16 residues in the CDR3. The DNA of the CDR3 is TGTGCCAGCAGCTTAGTCGGGCGGGCGAGAAACAATGAGCAGTTCTTC. Translated: CASSLVGRARNNEQFF.

The chain is built from TRBV6-5 and TRBJ1-1; no clear D gene. CDR1 is MNHEY, CDR2 SVGAGI, per germline. Trimming took 6 bases from V and 5 from J, leaving 13 bases between them. The CDR3 has 13 residues. The CDR3 DNA follows: TGTGCCAGCAGACGACAACCGGGAACTGAAGCTTTCTTT. Its translation is CASRRQPGTEAFF.